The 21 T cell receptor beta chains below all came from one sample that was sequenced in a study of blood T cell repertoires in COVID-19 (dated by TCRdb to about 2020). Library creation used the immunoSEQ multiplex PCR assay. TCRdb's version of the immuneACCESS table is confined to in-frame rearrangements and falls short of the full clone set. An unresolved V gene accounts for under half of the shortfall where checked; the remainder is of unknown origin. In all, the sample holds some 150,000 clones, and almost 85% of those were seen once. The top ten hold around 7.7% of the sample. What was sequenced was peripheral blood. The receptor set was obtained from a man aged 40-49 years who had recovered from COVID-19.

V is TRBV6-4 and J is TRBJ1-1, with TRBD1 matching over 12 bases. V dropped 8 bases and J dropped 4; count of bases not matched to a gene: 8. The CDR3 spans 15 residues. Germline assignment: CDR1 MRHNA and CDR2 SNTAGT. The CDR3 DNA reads TGTGCCAGCCAACCGGGACAGGGGGCTTCCACTGAAGCTTTCTTT. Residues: CASQPGQGASTEAFF.

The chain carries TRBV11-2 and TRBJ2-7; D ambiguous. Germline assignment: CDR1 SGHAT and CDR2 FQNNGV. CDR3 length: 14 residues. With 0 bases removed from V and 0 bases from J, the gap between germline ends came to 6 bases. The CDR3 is CASSLEAGSYEQYF. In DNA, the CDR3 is TGTGCCAGCAGCTTAGAGGCAGGCTCCTACGAGCAGTACTTC.

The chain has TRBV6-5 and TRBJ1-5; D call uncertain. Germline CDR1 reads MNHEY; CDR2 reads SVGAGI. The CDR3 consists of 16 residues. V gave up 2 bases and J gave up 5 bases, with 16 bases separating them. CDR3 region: CASSYEAGVSDQPQHF. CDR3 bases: TGTGCCAGCAGTTACGAGGCGGGTGTTTCCGATCAGCCCCAGCATTTT.

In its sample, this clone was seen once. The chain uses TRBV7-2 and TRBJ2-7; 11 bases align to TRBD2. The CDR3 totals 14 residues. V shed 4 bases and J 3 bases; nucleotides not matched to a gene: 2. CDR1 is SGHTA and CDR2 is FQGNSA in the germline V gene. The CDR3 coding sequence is TGTGCCAGCAGCTATAGCGGGGGGGACTACGAGCAGTACTTC. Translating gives CASSYSGGDYEQYF.

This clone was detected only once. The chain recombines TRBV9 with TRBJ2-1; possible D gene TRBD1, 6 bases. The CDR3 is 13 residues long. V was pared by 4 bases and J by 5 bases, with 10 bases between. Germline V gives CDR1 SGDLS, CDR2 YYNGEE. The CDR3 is CASSRGIDNEQFF. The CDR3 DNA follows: TGTGCCAGCAGCAGGGGGATTGACAATGAGCAGTTCTTC.

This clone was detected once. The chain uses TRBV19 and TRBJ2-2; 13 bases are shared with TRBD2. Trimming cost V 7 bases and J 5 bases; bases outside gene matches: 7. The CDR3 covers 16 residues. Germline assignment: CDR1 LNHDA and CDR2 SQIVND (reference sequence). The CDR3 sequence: CASTAGLAGATGELFF. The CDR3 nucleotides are TGTGCCAGTACCGCCGGACTAGCGGGAGCAACCGGGGAGCTGTTTTTT.

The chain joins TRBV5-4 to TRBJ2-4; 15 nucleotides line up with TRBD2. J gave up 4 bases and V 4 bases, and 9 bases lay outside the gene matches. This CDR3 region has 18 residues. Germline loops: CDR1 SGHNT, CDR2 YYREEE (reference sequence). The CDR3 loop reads CASSALGLAGGNKNIQYF. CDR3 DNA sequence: TGTGCCAGCAGCGCACTGGGACTAGCGGGGGGCAATAAAAACATTCAGTACTTC.

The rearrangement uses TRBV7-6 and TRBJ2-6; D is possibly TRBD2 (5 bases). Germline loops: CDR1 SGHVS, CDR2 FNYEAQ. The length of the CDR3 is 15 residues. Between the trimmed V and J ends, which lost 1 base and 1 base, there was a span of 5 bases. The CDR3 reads CASSLGRSGANVLTF. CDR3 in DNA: TGTGCCAGCAGCTTAGGGAGGTCTGGGGCCAACGTCCTGACTTTC.

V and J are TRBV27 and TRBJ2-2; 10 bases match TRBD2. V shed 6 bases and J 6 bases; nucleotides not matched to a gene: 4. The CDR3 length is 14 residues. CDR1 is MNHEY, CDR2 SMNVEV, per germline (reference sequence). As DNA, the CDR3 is TGTGCCAGCAGGGGACTAGCGTCATCCGGGGAGCTGTTTTTT. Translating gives CASRGLASSGELFF.

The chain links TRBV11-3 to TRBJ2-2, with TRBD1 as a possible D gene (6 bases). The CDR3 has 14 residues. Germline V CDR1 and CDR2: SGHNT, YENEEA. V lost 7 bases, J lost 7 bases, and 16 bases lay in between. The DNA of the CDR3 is TGTGCCAGCACCCCCAGGGGCGGAGACGGGGAGCTGTTTTTT. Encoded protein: CASTPRGGDGELFF.

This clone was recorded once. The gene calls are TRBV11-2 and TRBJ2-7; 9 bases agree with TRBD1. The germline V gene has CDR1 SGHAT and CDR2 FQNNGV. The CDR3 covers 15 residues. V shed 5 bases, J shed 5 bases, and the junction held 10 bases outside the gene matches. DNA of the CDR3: TGTGCCAGCAGCCCCGTGGGGACAGGGTCCCACGAGCAGTACTTC. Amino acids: CASSPVGTGSHEQYF. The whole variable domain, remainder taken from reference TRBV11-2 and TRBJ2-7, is EAGVAQSPRYKIIEKRQSVAFWCNPISGHATLYWYQQILGQGPKLLIQFQNNGVVDDSQLPKDRFSAERLKGVDSTLKIQPAKLEDSAVYLCASSPVGTGSHEQYFGPGTRLTVT.

DNA of the CDR3: TGTGCCAGCCGGCGGGAAAGCTCCTATAATTCACCCCTCCACTTT. Amino acids: CASRRESSYNSPLHF. The chain links TRBV9 to TRBJ1-6, with no clear D. Germline V gives CDR1 SGDLS, CDR2 YYNGEE. V was cut by 7 bases and J by 0 bases, with 11 bases left in between. The CDR3 is 15 residues long. Full variable domain (remainder filled in from reference TRBV9 and TRBJ1-6): DSGVTQTPKHLITATGQRVTLRCSPRSGDLSVYWYQQSLDQGLQFLIQYYNGEERAKGNILERFSAQQFPDLHSELNLSSLELGDSALYFCASRRESSYNSPLHFGNGTRLTVT.

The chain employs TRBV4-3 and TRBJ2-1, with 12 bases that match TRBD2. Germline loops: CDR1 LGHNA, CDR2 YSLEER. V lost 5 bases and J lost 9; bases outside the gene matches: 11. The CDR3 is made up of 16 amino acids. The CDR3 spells CASSLGLAGRSFEQFF. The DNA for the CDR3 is TGCGCCAGCAGCTTAGGACTAGCGGGAAGGTCGTTTGAGCAGTTCTTC.

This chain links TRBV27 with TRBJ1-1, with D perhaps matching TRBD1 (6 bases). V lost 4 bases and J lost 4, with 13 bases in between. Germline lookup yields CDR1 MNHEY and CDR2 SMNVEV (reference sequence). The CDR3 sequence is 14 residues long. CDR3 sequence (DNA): TGTGCCAGCAGTTACGATTTGGGGGCCACTGAAGCTTTCTTT. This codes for CASSYDLGATEAFF.

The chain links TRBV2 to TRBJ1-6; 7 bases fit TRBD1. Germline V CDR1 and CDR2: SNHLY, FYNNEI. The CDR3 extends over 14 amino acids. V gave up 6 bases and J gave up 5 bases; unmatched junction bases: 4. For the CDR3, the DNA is TGTGCCAGCAGGGGGGACAGAAATAATTCACCCCTCCACTTT. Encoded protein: CASRGDRNNSPLHF.

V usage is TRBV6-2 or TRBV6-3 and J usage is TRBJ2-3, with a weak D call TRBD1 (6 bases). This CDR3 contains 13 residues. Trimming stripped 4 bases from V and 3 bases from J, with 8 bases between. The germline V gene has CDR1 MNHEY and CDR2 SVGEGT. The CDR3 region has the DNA TGTGCCAGCAGTTGGGGGCATACAGATACGCAGTATTTT. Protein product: CASSWGHTDTQYF.

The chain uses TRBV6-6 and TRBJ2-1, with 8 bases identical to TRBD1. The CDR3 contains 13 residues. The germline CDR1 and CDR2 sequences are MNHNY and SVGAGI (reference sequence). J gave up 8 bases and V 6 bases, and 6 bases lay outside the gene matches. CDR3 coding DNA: TGTGCCAGCAGGGAACAGGGGGAACATGAGCAGTTCTTC. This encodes CASREQGEHEQFF.

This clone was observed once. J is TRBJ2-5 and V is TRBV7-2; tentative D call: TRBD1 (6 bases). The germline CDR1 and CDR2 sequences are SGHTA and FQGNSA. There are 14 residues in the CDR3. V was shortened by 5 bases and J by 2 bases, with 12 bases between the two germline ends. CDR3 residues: CASSGKTGQETQYF. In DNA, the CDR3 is TGTGCCAGCAGCGGGAAAACAGGGCAAGAGACCCAGTACTTC.

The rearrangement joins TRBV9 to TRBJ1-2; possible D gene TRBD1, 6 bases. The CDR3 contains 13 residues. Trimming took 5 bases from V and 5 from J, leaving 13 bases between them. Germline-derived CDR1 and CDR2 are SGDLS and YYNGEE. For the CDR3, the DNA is TGTGCCAGCAGGGCGGACAGCCCGTATGGCTACACCTTC. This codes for CASRADSPYGYTF. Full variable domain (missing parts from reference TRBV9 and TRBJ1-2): DSGVTQTPKHLITATGQRVTLRCSPRSGDLSVYWYQQSLDQGLQFLIQYYNGEERAKGNILERFSAQQFPDLHSELNLSSLELGDSALYFCASRADSPYGYTFGSGTRLTVV.

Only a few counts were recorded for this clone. The CDR3 is CASSSGGAAGEYEQYF. CDR3 in DNA: TGCGCCAGCAGCTCCGGAGGGGCGGCGGGGGAGTACGAGCAGTACTTC. The chain couples TRBV5-1 to TRBJ2-7; 7 bases are a match to TRBD2. The CDR3 is 16 amino acids. Germline CDR1 reads SGHRS; CDR2 reads YFSETQ. The V and J ends lost 3 bases and 4 bases, in that order; junction bases with no gene match: 13.

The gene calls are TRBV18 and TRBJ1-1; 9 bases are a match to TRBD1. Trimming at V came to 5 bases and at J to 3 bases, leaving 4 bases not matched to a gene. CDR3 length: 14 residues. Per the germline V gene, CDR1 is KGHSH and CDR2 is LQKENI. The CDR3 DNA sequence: TGTGCCAGCTCAAGGGACAGGGTTTACACTGAAGCTTTCTTT. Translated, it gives CASSRDRVYTEAFF.